A single sample is the source of the 28 T cell receptor beta chains below, sequenced in a study of cytomegalovirus exposure and HLA in healthy donors. Sequencing was performed with immunoSEQ multiplex PCR; in TCRdb, only in-frame clones are kept and a portion is missing. The table shows some 250,000 clones, with 86% occurring only once. Sequenced input: PBMCs. The receptor source for this set is a woman aged 25 to 45 in good health and CMV-seropositive.

The genes are TRBV12-5 and TRBJ2-7; D is possibly TRBD2 (6 bases). The V gene lost 6 bases and the J gene lost 0 bases, with 18 bases spanning the gap. The CDR3 consists of 16 residues. Per the germline V gene, CDR1 is LGHNT and CDR2 is FRNRAP. The CDR3 DNA sequence: TGTGCTAGTGGCAAACTCTCCGGGACTCTCTCCTACGAGCAGTACTTC. As protein: CASGKLSGTLSYEQYF.

This chain's CDR3 is CASSLNSYTGELFF. In DNA, the CDR3 is TGTGCCAGCAGCTTAAACAGCTACACCGGGGAGCTGTTTTTT. This sequence joins TRBV11-3 and TRBJ2-2; D is uncertain. V lost 2 bases to trimming and J lost 3 bases, with 7 bases between them. CDR1 is SGHNT and CDR2 is YENEEA in the germline V gene. The CDR3 runs 14 residues.

This clone came up a few times. The chain uses TRBV5-1 and TRBJ1-1, with D unresolved. The CDR3 contains 14 residues. Trimming took 5 bases from V and 3 from J, leaving 14 bases between them. Germline V CDR1 and CDR2: SGHRS, YFSETQ. CDR3 nucleotide sequence: TGCGCCAGCAGACTCCTTATGGTCGACACTGAAGCTTTCTTT. It translates to CASRLLMVDTEAFF. Drawing the rest from reference TRBV5-1 and TRBJ1-1, the complete variable domain is KAGVTQTPRYLIKTRGQQVTLSCSPISGHRSVSWYQQTPGQGLQFLFEYFSETQRNKGNFPGRFSGRQFSNSRSEMNVSTLELGDSALYLCASRLLMVDTEAFFGQGTRLTVV.

The gene calls are TRBV5-1 and TRBJ2-7; no clear D. This CDR3 has 11 residues. Per the germline V gene, CDR1 is SGHRS and CDR2 is YFSETQ. With 0 bases removed from V and 9 bases from J, the gap between germline ends came to 7 bases. CDR3: CASSLAQTQYF. CDR3 sequence (DNA): TGCGCCAGCAGCTTGGCACAAACGCAGTACTTC.

The chain is built from TRBV9 and TRBJ2-7, with a possible D match to TRBD1 (5 bases). CDR1 and CDR2 from the germline V gene are SGDLS and YYNGEE. Trimming removed 4 bases from V and 3 bases from J, with 11 bases in between. The CDR3 consists of 13 residues. The chain's CDR3 is CASSPDSIYEQYF. CDR3 DNA: TGTGCCAGCAGCCCCGACAGCATCTACGAGCAGTACTTC. Filled out from reference TRBV9 and TRBJ2-7, the complete variable domain reads DSGVTQTPKHLITATGQRVTLRCSPRSGDLSVYWYQQSLDQGLQFLIQYYNGEERAKGNILERFSAQQFPDLHSELNLSSLELGDSALYFCASSPDSIYEQYFGPGTRLTVT.

The chain carries TRBV5-1 and TRBJ2-1; TRBD2 matches 8 bases. This CDR3 has 15 amino acids. Germline V lookup: CDR1 SGHRS, CDR2 YFSETQ. V trimming: 2 bases; J trimming: 3 bases; junction bases outside the gene matches: 4. The CDR3, as DNA: TGCGCCAGCAGCTTAGACAGCGGGAGCTACAATGAGCAGTTCTTC. As protein: CASSLDSGSYNEQFF.

The gene calls are TRBV5-1 and TRBJ1-1, with D possibly being TRBD1 (6 bases). The germline gives CDR1 SGHRS, CDR2 YFSETQ. The CDR3 length is 15 residues. Trimming took 0 bases from V and 1 from J, leaving 10 bases between them. The CDR3 is CASSLEGGSNTEAFF. The CDR3 nucleotides read TGCGCCAGCAGCTTGGAGGGGGGGTCGAACACTGAAGCTTTCTTT.

The chain joins TRBV20-1 to TRBJ2-5; the D gene is possibly TRBD2 (6 bases). Germline loops: CDR1 DFQATT, CDR2 SNEGSKA (reference sequence). Trimming took off 6 bases at V and 5 bases at J, with 10 bases between the two ends. The CDR3 totals 11 residues. Here the CDR3 reads CSANSGETQYF. CDR3 nucleotides: TGCAGTGCCAACAGCGGGGAGACCCAGTACTTC.

J is TRBJ2-1 and V is TRBV5-4; tentatively, D is TRBD1 (6 bases). Germline lookup yields CDR1 SGHNT and CDR2 YYREEE (reference sequence). This CDR3 is built from 15 residues. V lost 4 bases and J lost 8, with 19 bases in between. The CDR3 here is CASSQTAASGDEQFF. In DNA form, the CDR3 reads TGTGCCAGCAGCCAAACCGCCGCGTCAGGGGATGAGCAGTTCTTC.

J is TRBJ2-7 and V is TRBV28, with D possibly TRBD2 on 5 matching bases. The ends were cut back, 4 bases at V and 0 bases at J, with 10 bases in the middle. CDR3 length equals 14 residues. From germline, CDR1 is MDHEN and CDR2 SYDVKM. The CDR3, as DNA: TGTGCCAGCAGTTACCCGGGGAGCTCCTACGAGCAGTACTTC. This gives the protein CASSYPGSSYEQYF.

CDR3 sequence: CSVEETGKGYEQYF. The CDR3, as DNA: TGCAGCGTTGAGGAGACAGGGAAAGGCTACGAGCAGTACTTC. The rearrangement joins TRBV29-1 to TRBJ2-7; the match to TRBD1 covers 7 bases. The germline CDR1 and CDR2 sequences are SQVTM and ANQGSEA. Losses at the gene ends were 3 bases for V and 3 bases for J; bases not matched to a gene: 8. The CDR3 totals 14 residues.

This sequence joins TRBV6-5 and TRBJ2-7; D is perhaps TRBD2 (6 bases). This CDR3 has 15 amino acids. CDR1 MNHEY and CDR2 SVGAGI come from the germline V gene. Trimming removed 0 bases at V and 6 bases at J, with 15 bases between. CDR3 sequence (DNA): TGTGCCAGCAGTTACTCCTTCGCTAGCGCGGGCGAGCAGTACTTC. Translated, it gives CASSYSFASAGEQYF.

This rearrangement joins TRBV4-1 to TRBJ1-3; D call uncertain. V lost 1 base and J 4 bases, leaving 11 bases between the germline ends. This CDR3 is built from 15 residues. Germline V gene lookup returns CDR1 MGHRA and CDR2 YSYEKL. The CDR3 region has the DNA TGCGCCAGCAGCCAAGTTGAGGGTCCAGGAAACACCATATATTTT. Protein product: CASSQVEGPGNTIYF.

The J gene is TRBJ2-1, the V gene TRBV6-5, with TRBD2 as a possible D gene (5 bases). The germline V gene has CDR1 MNHEY and CDR2 SVGAGI. This CDR3 is 11 amino acids long. Trimming stripped 6 bases from V and 14 bases from J, with 14 bases between. CDR3 sequence (DNA): TGTGCCAGCAGAATAGCGAACGGGGAGTTCTTC. As protein: CASRIANGEFF.

This chain uses TRBV5-7 with TRBJ2-1; TRBD1 matches at 9 bases. TRBV5-7 is classed as an ORF, of uncertain function. The CDR3 has 19 amino acids. Losses at the gene ends were 2 bases for V and 0 bases for J; bases not matched to a gene: 12. The CDR3 DNA reads TGTGCCAGCAGCTTATCCCCCAACAGGGGGCTAAGCTCCTACAATGAGCAGTTCTTC. Its protein product is CASSLSPNRGLSSYNEQFF.

This clone came up a few times. This rearrangement joins TRBV19 to TRBJ1-5, with D uncertain. CDR1 is LNHDA, CDR2 SQIVND, per germline (reference sequence). The V end was cut by 5 bases, the J end by 2 bases, with 10 bases between. This CDR3 comprises 14 residues. The CDR3 DNA reads as TGTGCCAGTAGTCGGGTCTTTGGCAATCAGCCCCAGCATTTT. Protein product: CASSRVFGNQPQHF.

The chain is built from TRBV5-1 and TRBJ2-1; TRBD1 matches at 7 bases. This CDR3 is built from 16 residues. The V and J ends lost 4 bases and 6 bases, in that order; junction bases with no gene match: 13. Germline assignment: CDR1 SGHRS and CDR2 YFSETQ. CDR3 amino acids: CASSPLGQEATNEQFF. The CDR3 region has the DNA TGCGCCAGCAGCCCGCTAGGACAGGAGGCCACCAATGAGCAGTTCTTC.

The chain has TRBV11-3 and TRBJ1-1; no firm D call. V gave up 5 bases and J gave up 5 bases, with 15 bases separating them. This CDR3 spans 14 amino acids. Germline assignment: CDR1 SGHNT and CDR2 YENEEA. CDR3 residues: CASSARLSGTEAFF. In nucleotides, the CDR3 is TGTGCCAGCAGCGCCAGGCTATCGGGGACTGAAGCTTTCTTT.

This rearrangement joins TRBV7-9 to TRBJ2-1; 10 positions match TRBD2. V gave up 1 base and J gave up 4 bases; unmatched junction bases: 10. Germline-derived CDR1 and CDR2 are SEHNR and FQNEAQ (reference sequence). The CDR3 has 18 residues. The CDR3 nucleotides read TGTGCCAGCAGCTTAGGGTTAGCGGGGGGTTTCGGGTACAATGAGCAGTTCTTC. Its translation: CASSLGLAGGFGYNEQFF.

The chain joins TRBV11-2 to TRBJ2-1; no definite D call. The CDR3 consists of 13 residues. V was trimmed by 6 bases and J by 2 bases, leaving 8 bases between them. Looked up from germline, CDR1 is SGHAT and CDR2 is FQNNGV. The CDR3 coding sequence is TGTGCCAGCAGGACATTGACCTACAATGAGCAGTTCTTC. Encoded protein: CASRTLTYNEQFF.

Comment on this clone: A much larger clone is a single base away; this may be a read error. Other DNA sequences from this sample encode an identical CDR3 as well. The J gene is TRBJ1-1, the V gene TRBV18; 8 bases are a match to TRBD1. Germline V gene lookup returns CDR1 KGHSH and CDR2 LQKENI. The CDR3 is 14 residues long. Trimming removed 2 bases from V and 1 base from J; junction bases left unmatched: 0. The CDR3 nucleotides are TGTGCCAGCTCACCAGGACAGGGGAACACTGAAGCTTTCTTT. Its translation: CASSPGQGNTEAFF.

The J gene is TRBJ2-1, the V gene TRBV21-1; TRBD2 is taken as the D call from the table, unchecked against the DNA. TRBV21-1 counts as a pseudogene. The CDR3 runs 16 residues. The CDR3 region has the DNA TGTGCCAGCAGCAAAGCCTCTGCTAGCTCCTACAATGAGCAGTTCTTC. It translates to CASSKASASSYNEQFF.

The J gene is TRBJ1-2, the V gene TRBV5-1; weak D call: TRBD1 (5 bases). The V gene lost 4 bases and the J gene lost 6 bases, with 7 bases spanning the gap. The CDR3 has 11 amino acids. Germline loops: CDR1 SGHRS, CDR2 YFSETQ. This CDR3 reads CASSPGDGYTF. The CDR3 bases are TGCGCCAGCAGCCCGGGGGATGGCTACACCTTC.

This clone was counted only a few times. Other DNA sequences in the sample encode the same CDR3. The chain uses TRBV30 and TRBJ1-1; the D gene is possibly TRBD1 (6 bases). The V end was cut by 2 bases, the J end by 2 bases, with 9 bases between. Germline V gene sequence: CDR1 GTSNPN, CDR2 SVGIG (reference sequence). The CDR3 is 13 amino acids. The CDR3 loop is CAWSLGGNTEAFF. Written as DNA, the CDR3 is TGTGCCTGGAGTTTAGGGGGTAACACTGAAGCTTTCTTT.

The chain joins TRBV9 to TRBJ2-3; TRBD1 agrees at 8 bases. Germline V CDR1 and CDR2: SGDLS, YYNGEE. With V trimmed by 2 bases and J by 4 bases, 6 bases remained unmatched. This CDR3 has 15 amino acids. CDR3 nucleotides: TGTGCCAGCAGCGTGAACGACAGGGGTCCAGATACGCAGTATTTT. This translates into CASSVNDRGPDTQYF.

The chain has TRBV6-1 and TRBJ2-7, with 10 bases identical to TRBD1. The CDR3 extends over 15 amino acids. After removal of 4 bases from V and 6 bases from J, the junction contained 9 bases not matched to a gene. Germline V gene data show CDR1 as MNHNS and CDR2 as SASEGT. This CDR3 reads CASSVSGTGAVEQYF. The CDR3 DNA follows: TGTGCCAGCAGTGTTTCCGGGACAGGGGCTGTCGAGCAGTACTTC.

Written as DNA, the CDR3 is TGTGCCAGCAGCGTTAGCATCGCAGGGAATTATGGCTACACCTTC. Translating gives CASSVSIAGNYGYTF. The genes are TRBV7-6 and TRBJ1-2; a possible D gene is TRBD1 (5 bases). Germline V CDR1 and CDR2: SGHVS, FNYEAQ. The length of the CDR3 is 15 residues. Between the trimmed V and J ends, which lost 5 bases and 5 bases, there was a span of 18 bases. The whole variable domain, remainder taken from reference TRBV7-6 and TRBJ1-2, is GAGVSQSPRYKVTKRGQDVALRCDPISGHVSLYWYRQALGQGPEFLTYFNYEAQQDKSGLPNDRFSAERPEGSISTLTIQRTEQRDSAMYRCASSVSIAGNYGYTFGSGTRLTVV.

The chain links TRBV29-1 to TRBJ2-1, with a weak D call TRBD2 (5 bases). CDR3 length: 15 residues. Germline CDR1 SQVTM, CDR2 ANQGSEA. With 4 bases removed from V and 2 bases from J, the gap between germline ends came to 15 bases. CDR3 DNA: TGCAGCGTTGCTCGACGGGAAACGGCCTACAATGAGCAGTTCTTC. Residues: CSVARRETAYNEQFF.